Below, 28 T cell receptor beta chains from the same sample are listed, as sequenced in a study of control samples from healthy donors and cancer patients. The data were produced by immunoSEQ multiplex PCR, yet TCRdb's version contains in-frame clones alone and is incomplete. The table includes about 92,000 clones, around 80% detected once. The material sequenced was blood. The receptors stem from a woman aged 55 to 70 in good health.

V usage is TRBV7-9 and J usage is TRBJ2-2; a weak D match, TRBD2 (6 bases). Looked up from germline, CDR1 is SEHNR and CDR2 is FQNEAQ (reference sequence). The CDR3 contains 16 residues. V lost 6 bases to trimming and J lost 1 base, with 15 bases between them. CDR3 nucleotides: TGTGCCAGCAGAGTTCGGGTAGCGGAGAACACCGGGGAGCTGTTTTTT. Protein product: CASRVRVAENTGELFF.

In its sample, this clone is medium-sized. The gene calls are TRBV28 and TRBJ2-7; 10 bases are a match to TRBD1. The length of the CDR3 is 13 residues. V shed 8 bases and J 7 bases; nucleotides not matched to a gene: 8. From germline, CDR1 is MDHEN and CDR2 SYDVKM. The CDR3 nucleotides read TGTGCCAGCTCCGGGACAGGGGTATTAGAGCAGTACTTC. Translating it yields CASSGTGVLEQYF.

The V and J genes are TRBV19 and TRBJ1-1; 8 bases align to TRBD1. The J segment lost 1 base and the V segment lost 1 base, leaving 2 bases of the junction unmatched. Looked up from germline, CDR1 is LNHDA and CDR2 is SQIVND (reference sequence). CDR3 length: 15 amino acids. The CDR3 DNA follows: TGTGCCAGTAGTATAGTCGACAGGGGGAACACTGAAGCTTTCTTT. Its protein product is CASSIVDRGNTEAFF.

The J gene is TRBJ1-1, the V gene TRBV21-1. TRBV21-1 is reported as a pseudogene. The CDR3 consists of 16 residues. CDR3: CASSKSTGNGYTEAFF. Here the CDR3 DNA reads TGTGCCAGCAGCAAGAGCACGGGTAACGGGTACACTGAAGCTTTCTTT.

This clone was counted a single time. The V call is TRBV7-2, the J call TRBJ2-7; 15 bases are shared with TRBD2. J lost 2 bases, V lost 2 bases, and 1 base had no gene match. This CDR3 contains 16 residues. Germline loops: CDR1 SGHTA, CDR2 FQGNSA. The CDR3 DNA reads as TGTGCCAGCAGCTTATGGACTAGCGGGGGGGCCTACGAGCAGTACTTC. As protein: CASSLWTSGGAYEQYF.

This chain joins TRBV6-5 and TRBJ2-2, with D perhaps matching TRBD1 (5 bases). The CDR3 totals 15 residues. Germline-derived CDR1 and CDR2 are MNHEY and SVGAGI. The ends were cut back, 5 bases at V and 5 bases at J, with 15 bases in the middle. CDR3 nucleotide sequence: TGTGCCAGCAGTAAGCAGCCCCCAGGGACCGGGGAGCTGTTTTTT. This sequence encodes CASSKQPPGTGELFF.

The chain links TRBV5-1 to TRBJ2-1; 10 bases fit TRBD2. CDR3 length equals 14 residues. With V trimmed by 5 bases and J by 7 bases, 6 bases remained unmatched. Germline CDR1 SGHRS, CDR2 YFSETQ. The CDR3 DNA reads as TGCGCCAGCAGTCGAAGCGGGGGGGCGAATGAGCAGTTCTTC. Translated: CASSRSGGANEQFF.

The chain joins TRBV9 to TRBJ1-2, with D tentatively TRBD1 (6 bases). Deletions cut 2 bases from V and 8 bases from J, with 25 bases between. This CDR3 is 17 amino acids long. Germline lookup yields CDR1 SGDLS and CDR2 YYNGEE. For the CDR3, the DNA is TGTGCCAGCAGCGTTTTGCCAGACTCAGGGGTACGTGACGGCTACACCTTC. It translates to CASSVLPDSGVRDGYTF.

The J gene is TRBJ1-3, the V gene TRBV18, with TRBD1 identical over 8 bases. CDR1 is KGHSH and CDR2 is LQKENI in the germline V gene. The CDR3 covers 17 residues. J was trimmed by 2 bases and V by 3 bases; bases with no gene match: 9. The CDR3 is CASSPLDRVSPGNTIYF. CDR3 bases: TGTGCCAGCTCACCCCTGGACAGGGTGAGTCCTGGAAACACCATATATTTT.

The chain recombines TRBV7-9 with TRBJ1-6; tentative D call: TRBD1 (6 bases). The V and J ends lost 1 base and 6 bases respectively, with 10 bases between them. Germline assignment: CDR1 SEHNR and CDR2 FQNEAQ (reference sequence). There are 15 residues in the CDR3. CDR3 in amino acids: CASSLGGGFNSPLHF. The CDR3 DNA is TGTGCCAGCAGCTTAGGAGGGGGGTTTAATTCACCCCTCCACTTT.

The V and J genes are TRBV7-9 and TRBJ2-5; tentative D call: TRBD2 (6 bases). The CDR3 loop spans 16 amino acids. CDR1 is SEHNR, CDR2 FQNEAQ, per germline (reference sequence). Trimming left V 0 bases short and J 4 bases short, with 15 bases between. The DNA of the CDR3 is TGTGCCAGCAGCTTAGCGGGGACTCTGGGGTTAGAGACCCAGTACTTC. It specifies CASSLAGTLGLETQYF.

This sequence joins TRBV5-1 and TRBJ2-1, with D perhaps matching TRBD2 (7 bases). The germline CDR1 and CDR2 sequences are SGHRS and YFSETQ. V shed 0 bases and J shed 6 bases, with 16 bases lying between them. The CDR3 covers 16 residues. CDR3 nucleotides: TGCGCCAGCAGCTTGGTAGGGGGGGTAGCTTCCAATGAGCAGTTCTTC. This sequence encodes CASSLVGGVASNEQFF.

This chain connects TRBV27 to TRBJ2-7; D possibly matches TRBD1 or TRBD2 (5 bases each). There are 15 residues in the CDR3. CDR1 and CDR2 from the germline V gene are MNHEY and SMNVEV (reference sequence). The V end was cut by 4 bases, the J end by 0 bases, with 13 bases between. The CDR3 DNA reads TGTGCCAGCAGTTCAGGGCGGGTTCCCTCCTACGAGCAGTACTTC. Translation: CASSSGRVPSYEQYF.

V and J are TRBV7-2 and TRBJ1-6; maybe TRBD1 (6 bases). The CDR3 sequence is 15 residues long. Germline lookup yields CDR1 SGHTA and CDR2 FQGNSA. The V end lost 2 bases, the J end lost 5 bases, and 10 bases lay between the germline ends. The CDR3 DNA reads as TGTGCCAGCAGCTTAACCGGGACAAATAATTCACCCCTCCACTTT. Protein product: CASSLTGTNNSPLHF.

The chain is built from TRBV29-1 and TRBJ2-7; 9 bases align to TRBD1. V was pared by 7 bases and J by 4 bases, with 8 bases of the junction left unmatched. Germline assignment: CDR1 SQVTM and CDR2 ANQGSEA. The CDR3 totals 13 residues. CDR3 DNA: TGCAGCGCCTCCGGGACAGGGACATACGAGCAGTACTTC. Translation: CSASGTGTYEQYF.

The chain employs TRBV5-1 and TRBJ2-3; the D gene is possibly TRBD2 (6 bases). In germline, CDR1 is SGHRS, CDR2 YFSETQ. The CDR3 spans 13 residues. V lost 0 bases, J lost 9 bases, and 11 bases lay in between. The CDR3 spells CASSLGLEDTQYF. CDR3 DNA sequence: TGCGCCAGCAGCTTGGGACTAGAGGACACGCAGTATTTT.

This rearrangement joins TRBV19 to TRBJ1-5, with D possibly TRBD1 on 5 matching bases. V shed 4 bases and J shed 6 bases, with 16 bases lying between them. CDR1 is LNHDA and CDR2 is SQIVND in the germline V gene (reference sequence). This CDR3 spans 15 amino acids. The CDR3 DNA follows: TGTGCCAGTAGTACCTTAACGACAGTTGGTCAGCCCCAGCATTTT. It specifies CASSTLTTVGQPQHF.

The chain joins TRBV28 to TRBJ2-7; D gene ambiguous. The germline V gene has CDR1 MDHEN and CDR2 SYDVKM. The CDR3 has 12 amino acids. Trimming stripped 4 bases from V and 13 bases from J, with 17 bases between. CDR3 bases: TGTGCCAGCAGTTCATTATCCCACGTCTACTACTTC. It specifies CASSSLSHVYYF.

The chain has TRBV3-1 (or the pseudogene TRBV3-2) and TRBJ1-1; D is undetermined. CDR3 length equals 17 residues. Per the germline V gene, CDR1 is LGHDT and CDR2 is YNNKEL (reference sequence). The germline V and J ends were trimmed by 0 bases and 5 bases, with 19 bases remaining between them. The CDR3 DNA reads as TGTGCCAGCAGCCAAGATTGGGATGTGAAGGGTCGTACTGAAGCTTTCTTT. This sequence encodes CASSQDWDVKGRTEAFF.

Remarks on this clone: The limits of the CDR3 on the DNA are not certain, so only TCRdb's listed CDR3 is given. Here the CDR3 reads CASTSSFGSGNTIYF. The chain links TRBV6-5 to TRBJ1-3; TRBD1, as called in the table, went unchecked against the DNA. CDR1 and CDR2 from the germline V gene are MNHEY and SVGAGI. Counting both end residues, the CDR3 totals 15 amino acids.

This clone was seen a handful of times. The rearrangement uses TRBV24-1 and TRBJ2-7; D tentatively reads TRBD1 or TRBD2 (6 bases each). Per germline, CDR1 KGHDR and CDR2 SFDVKD. The CDR3 totals 15 residues. The V gene lost 3 bases and the J gene lost 9 bases, with 20 bases spanning the gap. CDR3 sequence (DNA): TGTGCCACCAGTGATCCCGCGAGGGGGGTACAAGGGCAGTACTTC. It translates to CATSDPARGVQGQYF.

This chain links TRBV5-4 with TRBJ2-1; no firm D call. This CDR3 is 13 amino acids long. Between the trimmed V and J ends, which lost 4 bases and 9 bases, there was a span of 14 bases. Per germline, CDR1 SGHNT and CDR2 YYREEE (reference sequence). The CDR3 DNA follows: TGTGCCAGCAGCCTAACTACGGCCTTTGAGCAGTTCTTC. The encoded protein is CASSLTTAFEQFF.

V usage is TRBV6-5 and J usage is TRBJ1-5, with D perhaps TRBD1 (5 bases). Trimming stripped 9 bases from V and 3 bases from J, with 12 bases between. CDR1 is MNHEY and CDR2 is SVGAGI in the germline V gene. The CDR3 is made up of 13 amino acids. Here the CDR3 DNA reads TGTGCCAGTCAAGGGGTATCCAATCAGCCCCAGCATTTT. It encodes CASQGVSNQPQHF.

This clone was recorded a few times. V usage is TRBV5-1 and J usage is TRBJ2-7; D perhaps matches TRBD2 (5 bases). This CDR3 has 13 amino acids. From germline, CDR1 is SGHRS and CDR2 YFSETQ. V gave up 0 bases and J gave up 13 bases, with 17 bases separating them. CDR3: CASSLAGAGGLYF. The CDR3 region has the DNA TGCGCCAGCAGCTTGGCCGGCGCAGGCGGGCTTTACTTC.

Only one count was recorded for this clone. The chain carries TRBV14 and TRBJ2-1; a possible D gene is TRBD2 (5 bases). The CDR3 has 13 residues. Germline CDR1 is SGHDN and CDR2 is FVKESK. V was pared by 1 base and J by 16 bases, with 17 bases between. As DNA, the CDR3 is TGTGCCAGCAGCCAAGGGTCCCGGGGAAAGTCTTTCTTC. Amino acid sequence: CASSQGSRGKSFF.

This chain links TRBV29-1 with TRBJ2-5, with 11 positions matching TRBD2. Germline V gene sequence: CDR1 SQVTM, CDR2 ANQGSEA. With 3 bases clipped from V and 4 bases from J, the junction kept 7 bases outside the gene matches. The CDR3 sequence is 15 residues long. The CDR3: CSVENSGGARETQYF. CDR3 in DNA: TGCAGCGTTGAGAATAGCGGGGGGGCCCGAGAGACCCAGTACTTC.

The rearrangement links TRBV6-6 to TRBJ2-7, with 10 bases matching TRBD2. The CDR3 loop spans 15 amino acids. The J segment lost 0 bases and the V segment lost 7 bases, leaving 6 bases of the junction unmatched. Germline V gene data show CDR1 as MNHNY and CDR2 as SVGAGI (reference sequence). The DNA for the CDR3 is TGTGCCAGCACCCCCGGACTAGCGGTCTCCTACGAGCAGTACTTC. Translated: CASTPGLAVSYEQYF.

V gene TRBV3-1 (or the pseudogene TRBV3-2) combines with J gene TRBJ1-1; no clear D gene. V was cut by 0 bases and J by 6 bases, with 8 bases left in between. Germline values: CDR1 LGHDT, CDR2 YNNKEL (reference sequence). The CDR3 consists of 13 residues. As DNA, the CDR3 is TGTGCCAGCAGCCAAGATCTTAAGGCTGAAGCTTTCTTT. Its protein product is CASSQDLKAEAFF.